One and the same sample provided the 8 T cell receptor beta chains below, sequenced in a study of shared clonotypes between healthy human individuals. Assay: immunoSEQ multiplex PCR; the TCRdb copy retains only in-frame clones and omits some. The sample records over 2 million clones, approximately 95% being singletons. The specimen was naive CD4+ T cells sorted from blood. Subset given: CD45RA+ positively selected. These receptors were collected from a young man in good health.

The chain joins TRBV5-4 to TRBJ2-7; D unresolved. Germline values: CDR1 SGHNT, CDR2 YYREEE (reference sequence). The V gene lost 4 bases and the J gene lost 0 bases, with 14 bases spanning the gap. The CDR3 has 15 amino acids. CDR3 sequence reads: CASSPRRTSSYEQYF. CDR3 sequence (DNA): TGTGCCAGCAGCCCCCGGCGGACCAGCTCCTACGAGCAGTACTTC.

J is TRBJ1-6 and V is TRBV7-9; a possible D gene is TRBD1 (5 bases). The CDR3 runs to 19 residues. Germline lookup yields CDR1 SEHNR and CDR2 FQNEAQ (reference sequence). V was pared by 2 bases and J by 6 bases, with 23 bases between. CDR3 DNA: TGTGCCAGCAGCTTATCTCCCGGGGCGGTAGGAGGGGTTAATTCACCCCTCCACTTT. Its protein product is CASSLSPGAVGGVNSPLHF. Based on the CDR3 plus reference TRBV7-9 and TRBJ1-6, the full variable domain is DTGVSQNPRHKITKRGQNVTFRCDPISEHNRLYWYRQTLGQGPEFLTYFQNEAQLEKSRLLSDRFSAERPKGSFSTLEIQRTEQGDSAMYLCASSLSPGAVGGVNSPLHFGNGTRLTVT.

The chain uses TRBV5-1 and TRBJ2-2; no clear D gene. The germline V gene encodes CDR1 SGHRS and CDR2 YFSETQ. The V end lost 2 bases, the J end lost 3 bases, and 8 bases lay between the germline ends. The CDR3 spans 14 residues. CDR3 loop: CASSFSVDTGELFF. In DNA form, the CDR3 reads TGCGCCAGCAGCTTCAGCGTTGACACCGGGGAGCTGTTTTTT.

The V and J genes are TRBV2 and TRBJ2-3, with D uncertain. This CDR3 has 12 amino acids. Trimming pared 8 bases from V and 0 bases from J, leaving 6 bases between. Germline V gene data show CDR1 as SNHLY and CDR2 as FYNNEI. CDR3 amino acids: CASDKSTDTQYF. The CDR3 region has the DNA TGTGCCAGCGACAAAAGCACAGATACGCAGTATTTT.

This chain joins TRBV28 and TRBJ2-1; D unresolved. This CDR3 has 12 residues. CDR1 is MDHEN and CDR2 is SYDVKM in the germline V gene. The V end lost 8 bases, the J end lost 7 bases, and 12 bases lay between the germline ends. The CDR3 protein is CASSEALNEQFF. The DNA for the CDR3 is TGTGCCAGCTCCGAGGCGTTAAATGAGCAGTTCTTC.

This chain links TRBV25-1 with TRBJ1-6; 7 bases line up with TRBD1. CDR1 MGHDK and CDR2 SYGVNS come from the germline V gene. The V gene end was trimmed by 4 bases and the J gene end by 6 bases; junction bases not matched to a gene: 0. The CDR3 has 13 amino acids. The chain's CDR3 is CASSGQGNSPLHF. CDR3 DNA: TGTGCCAGCAGTGGACAGGGTAATTCACCCCTCCACTTT.

The chain combines TRBV4-3 with TRBJ2-1; possible D gene TRBD2, 5 bases. The V end lost 0 bases, the J end lost 3 bases, and 12 bases lay between the germline ends. CDR1 is LGHNA, CDR2 YSLEER, per germline. CDR3 length: 16 amino acids. CDR3 residues: CASSQDWPGIYNEQFF. In nucleotides, the CDR3 is TGCGCCAGCAGCCAAGATTGGCCGGGAATCTACAATGAGCAGTTCTTC.

In the case of this clone: The same CDR3 arises from other DNA sequences in this sample as well. The rearrangement joins TRBV19 to TRBJ1-6, with a tentative D call TRBD1 (6 bases). CDR3 length: 15 residues. Trimming took 5 bases from V and 3 from J, leaving 11 bases between them. Germline CDR1 is LNHDA and CDR2 is SQIVND (reference sequence). CDR3 DNA: TGTGCCAGTAGTTCCGGGACAAGCTATAATTCACCCCTCCACTTT. Its protein is CASSSGTSYNSPLHF.